Following are 26 T cell receptor beta chains from one sample sequenced in a study of T cells expressing NK-cell markers. TCRdb derives one entry per CDR3 protein from the 5' RACE reads, leaving out DNA. Across around 110,000 distinct CDR3 sequences, the top ten clones capture about 18% of the sample. The specimen was blood T cells: a sorted CD56 or NKG2C T cell subset, CD4+ or CD8+ T cells, or bulk PBMC T cells (not recorded which). Source of these receptors: a woman between 18 and 69 years old in good health.

This chain's CDR3 is CASSIISAAGGYNEQFF. The chain joins TRBV19 to TRBJ2-1; TCRdb proposes TRBD2, but this gene call is untestable without DNA. The CDR3 has 17 residues. CDR1 is LNHDA and CDR2 is SQIVND in the germline V gene (reference sequence).

This chain uses TRBV20-1 with TRBJ2-3; TCRdb designates TRBD1, a call that cannot be tested without DNA. The CDR3 consists of 13 residues. Germline V lookup: CDR1 DFQATT, CDR2 SNEGSKA (reference sequence). CDR3 region: CSARDPGTDTQYF.

The CDR3 region is CSTQHMSSYNEQFF. The chain carries TRBV29-1 and TRBJ2-1. Germline lookup yields CDR1 SQVTM and CDR2 ANQGSEA. CDR3 length: 14 amino acids.

The rearrangement joins TRBV24-1 to TRBJ2-1; with no DNA, the TCRdb D assignment of TRBD2 cannot be verified. Germline V CDR1 and CDR2: KGHDR, SFDVKD. This CDR3 contains 15 residues. CDR3: CATSDLGLAGHEQFF.

This rearrangement joins TRBV29-1 to TRBJ1-1. Germline-derived CDR1 and CDR2 are SQVTM and ANQGSEA. There are 13 residues in the CDR3. The CDR3 sequence is CSVEPEWGTEAFF.

The rearrangement joins TRBV7-6 to TRBJ2-1; the D call of TRBD2 rests on TCRdb alone, since no DNA is present to check it. The CDR3 runs to 16 residues. The germline CDR1 and CDR2 sequences are SGHVS and FNYEAQ. The CDR3 reads CASSLGGLADYNEQFF.

The rearrangement joins TRBV19 to TRBJ2-1; TCRdb's assignment of TRBD2 cannot be checked, as there is no DNA. This CDR3 comprises 16 residues. Germline V gene data show CDR1 as LNHDA and CDR2 as SQIVND (reference sequence). The CDR3 reads CASSLGEVPPLNEQFF.

This chain uses TRBV12-3 or TRBV12-4 with TRBJ1-3. CDR3 size: 11 residues. The CDR3 here is CASGVGNTIYF.

The chain recombines TRBV9 with TRBJ2-7; TCRdb designates TRBD1, a call that cannot be tested without DNA. From germline, CDR1 is SGDLS and CDR2 YYNGEE. The CDR3 extends over 13 amino acids. CDR3 protein: CASSVGGTYEQYF.

The chain uses TRBV28 and TRBJ2-1; checking the TCRdb D call of TRBD1 is not possible without DNA. Germline V gives CDR1 MDHEN, CDR2 SYDVKM. This CDR3 has 18 residues. The CDR3 here is CASSLLPPTSSSYNEQFF.

The chain recombines TRBV29-1 with TRBJ1-2. Germline-derived CDR1 and CDR2 are SQVTM and ANQGSEA. This CDR3 comprises 12 residues. The CDR3 spells CSVVGQTRGYTF.

The CDR3 spells CATLSGDTDTQYF. The gene calls are TRBV5-4 and TRBJ2-3; TCRdb indicates TRBD2, and absent DNA this call remains unverified. CDR1 is SGHNT, CDR2 YYREEE, per germline (reference sequence). The CDR3 runs 13 residues.

V gene TRBV4-3 combines with J gene TRBJ2-1; TCRdb reports TRBD2, a call that lacks DNA to check it against. There are 16 residues in the CDR3. Germline V gene data show CDR1 as LGHNA and CDR2 as YSLEER. The CDR3: CASSRGKGSSYNEQFF.

The J gene is TRBJ2-1, the V gene TRBV7-6; the TCRdb call, TRBD2, lacks DNA for checking. CDR3 size: 16 residues. Germline lookup yields CDR1 SGHVS and CDR2 FNYEAQ. The CDR3 is CASSQGSGVGYNEQFF.

The gene calls are TRBV12-3 or TRBV12-4 and TRBJ2-5; TCRdb's D call of TRBD1 is untestable without DNA. This CDR3 spans 14 amino acids. The CDR3 sequence is CASRGDSNQETQYF.

CDR3 amino acids: CASSGVATDTQYF. V gene TRBV6-6 combines with J gene TRBJ2-3. CDR1 and CDR2 (germline): MNHNY, SVGAGI (reference sequence). The CDR3 is made up of 13 amino acids.

CDR3 sequence: CASSLALQANTEAFF. The chain joins TRBV5-4 to TRBJ1-1; TCRdb lists TRBD1, though no DNA is available to test this call. The CDR3 extends over 15 amino acids. From germline, CDR1 is SGHNT and CDR2 YYREEE (reference sequence).

The V and J genes are TRBV2 and TRBJ2-5; TCRdb's D gene call, TRBD1, goes unchecked for lack of DNA. CDR1 SNHLY and CDR2 FYNNEI come from the germline V gene. The CDR3 sequence is 20 residues long. Here the CDR3 reads CASTDAIAGTPTPGQETQYF.

The chain uses TRBV9 and TRBJ2-5; with no DNA, the TCRdb D assignment of TRBD2 cannot be verified. Germline CDR1 and CDR2: SGDLS and YYNGEE. This CDR3 region has 16 residues. The CDR3 sequence is CASSVASGGAQETQYF.

The genes are TRBV27 and TRBJ1-2. The CDR3 covers 13 residues. Per the germline V gene, CDR1 is MNHEY and CDR2 is SMNVEV (reference sequence). CDR3 protein: CASSLAQSYGYTF.

This sequence joins TRBV5-6 and TRBJ2-7; TCRdb proposes TRBD2, but this gene call is untestable without DNA. The CDR3 has 14 residues. CDR1 and CDR2 from the germline V gene are SGHDT and YYEEEE. The CDR3 reads CASSDPGLAGVSSF.

V and J are TRBV7-9 and TRBJ2-5; TCRdb's assignment of TRBD2 cannot be checked, as there is no DNA. This CDR3 region has 14 residues. Germline assignment: CDR1 SEHNR and CDR2 FQNEAQ (reference sequence). The CDR3 sequence is CASSQGGVRETQYF.

V and J are TRBV19 and TRBJ2-2; the TRBD1 assignment by TCRdb is unverifiable without DNA. Per germline, CDR1 LNHDA and CDR2 SQIVND (reference sequence). The CDR3 is 14 residues long. The CDR3 is CASSNRENTGELFF.

The V gene is TRBV4-1, the J gene TRBJ2-3; TCRdb reports TRBD2, a call that lacks DNA to check it against. The germline V gene encodes CDR1 MGHRA and CDR2 YSYEKL. This CDR3 is built from 17 residues. CDR3 in amino acids: CASRPGLAGVVADTQYF.

The genes are TRBV5-1 and TRBJ1-1. The CDR3 extends over 14 amino acids. Germline V gives CDR1 SGHRS, CDR2 YFSETQ. The CDR3 is CASSEGRLNTEAFF.

The rearrangement uses TRBV10-2 and TRBJ2-4. Germline assignment: CDR1 WSHSY and CDR2 SAAADI. This CDR3 spans 17 amino acids. The CDR3 spells CASSESTEYLAKNIQYF.